Reported below is one T cell receptor beta chain. Its matching antigen is unknown. This specimen comes from a study of blood T cells in healthy people across ages. Study-level findings and limits: Naive T cell percentage showed a strong correlation with TCR beta diversity. Greater diversity and more naive CD4+ cells were seen in long-lived donors than in aged donors.

Primers used in a second PCR of about 6 to 11 cycles were a sample-barcoded 5' primer and a J-beta primer mix. The template-switch adaptor was a 5' adaptor with 12 random nucleotides. It tagged each cDNA molecule. Each CDR3 protein gets one entry after TCRdb re-called the 5' RACE reads with MiXCR. The data hold over 1,300,000 distinct CDR3 sequences, with around 59% observed a single time. Each of the donors had about 9.9 milliliters of peripheral blood drawn into EDTA-treated Vacutainer tubes. The CDR3 runs to 15 residues. Trimming cost V 4 bases and J 10 bases, with 17 bases left between them. Looked up from germline, CDR1 is ENHRY and CDR2 is SYGVKD.

The sequence came from a man aged 18 to 29 in good health. The sample taken for sequencing was blood. The rearrangement joins TRBV10-3 to TRBJ1-6; maybe TRBD1 (5 bases). The CDR3 here is CAISVTGLGGSPLHF. CDR3 nucleotides: TGTGCCATCAGTGTTACGGGACTTGGAGGCTCACCCCTCCACTTT.